The T cell receptor (beta chain) described here comes from a study of cytomegalovirus exposure and HLA in healthy donors. CDR1 MGHRA and CDR2 YSYEKL come from the germline V gene. This CDR3 is 13 amino acids long. The V and J ends lost 0 bases and 9 bases respectively, with 9 bases between them. PCR amplification relied on 60 Vbeta primers (plus 13 Jbeta primers). TCRdb keeps only in-frame clones here, not all; method: immunoSEQ multiplex PCR. Altogether roughly 200,000 clones are present, 76% being singletons, with the ten largest covering 0.63%. The sample consisted of PBMCs. The sequence came from a man younger than 30 in good health and CMV-seronegative. J is TRBJ1-5 and V is TRBV4-1, with a possible D match to TRBD1 (5 bases). The DNA of the CDR3 is TGCGCCAGCAGCCAAGACCGGGGGGGGCCCCAGCATTTT. This translates into CASSQDRGGPQHF.